This T cell receptor (beta chain) was recovered during a study of blood T cell repertoires in COVID-19. The CDR3 has 15 amino acids. V lost 3 bases to trimming and J lost 5 bases, with 16 bases between them. Germline V gene lookup returns CDR1 KGHSH and CDR2 LQKENI. Profiled with immunoSEQ multiplex PCR; TCRdb holds only in-frame clones, not every one. The top ten hold roughly 2.6% of the sample, which has about 170,000 clones, 65% to 85% seen once. The receptor was derived from a human donor with acute or convalescent COVID-19. The donor label of this sample is uncertain. Input material: peripheral blood. This chain links TRBV18 with TRBJ2-5, with D perhaps TRBD2 (7 bases). CDR3: CASSPTARGGETQYF. CDR3 nucleotide sequence: TGTGCCAGCTCACCGACCGCCAGGGGAGGGGAGACCCAGTACTTC.